Listed below are T cell receptor beta chains from one sample, sequenced in a study of radiation and T cells in renal cell carcinoma. Data came from immunoSEQ multiplex PCR; TCRdb stores just in-frame clones and leaves some out. Of roughly 100,000 clones listed, 70% to 85% are singletons. The material sequenced was blood, taken from a patient whose treatment included radiotherapy and nephrectomy. Receptors originate from a man in his 60s with renal cell carcinoma. The CDR3 runs from the conserved cysteine through the conserved F or W. Each record gives: D gene, V gene, J gene, clone size, CDR3 protein, CDR3 DNA. A D gene is named only where the DNA matches it firmly. For some rows the clone size is stated as once, few or many, or as a class when expanded; others skip it.

d_gene: .
v_gene: TRBV6-5
j_gene: TRBJ1-2
abundance: .
CDR3aa: CASSYAVQGNYGYTF
CDR3nt: TGTGCCAGCAGTTACGCAGTCCAGGGGAACTATGGCTACACCTTC

d_gene: .
v_gene: TRBV4-2
j_gene: TRBJ1-1
abundance: .
CDR3aa: CASSQESQMNTEAFF
CDR3nt: TGTGCCAGCAGCCAAGAGAGCCAGATGAACACTGAAGCTTTCTTT

d_gene: TRBD1
v_gene: TRBV2
j_gene: TRBJ2-7
abundance: once
CDR3aa: CASSIRDRVYYEQYF
CDR3nt: TGTGCCAGCAGTATCCGGGACAGGGTATACTACGAGCAGTACTTC

d_gene: TRBD2
v_gene: TRBV25-1
j_gene: TRBJ2-1
abundance: .
CDR3aa: CASSEWAGRDNEQFF
CDR3nt: TGTGCCAGCAGTGAATGGGCAGGGAGGGACAATGAGCAGTTCTTC

d_gene: .
v_gene: TRBV7-8
j_gene: TRBJ2-1
abundance: .
CDR3aa: CASSPGGLNFYNEQFF
CDR3nt: TGTGCCAGCAGCCCAGGGGGGTTGAACTTTTACAATGAGCAGTTCTTC

d_gene: .
v_gene: TRBV2
j_gene: TRBJ2-7
abundance: .
CDR3aa: CASSEYPPFGTTGSYEQYF
CDR3nt: TGTGCCAGCAGTGAATATCCCCCTTTCGGGACAACGGGTTCCTACGAGCAGTACTTC

d_gene: TRBD1
v_gene: TRBV7-8
j_gene: TRBJ2-7
abundance: .
CDR3aa: CASGGQGITYEQYF
CDR3nt: TGTGCCAGCGGAGGACAGGGCATTACGTACGAGCAGTACTTC

d_gene: TRBD2
v_gene: TRBV7-9
j_gene: TRBJ2-4
abundance: .
CDR3aa: CASSSTAGGDIQYF
CDR3nt: TGTGCCAGCAGCTCAACGGCGGGGGGTGACATTCAGTACTTC

d_gene: TRBD2
v_gene: TRBV5-1
j_gene: TRBJ2-2
abundance: .
CDR3aa: CASSKGLSSTGELFF
CDR3nt: TGCGCCAGCAGCAAGGGACTATCCTCCACCGGGGAGCTGTTTTTT

d_gene: .
v_gene: TRBV27
j_gene: TRBJ2-7
abundance: few
CDR3aa: CASSSTRGSSYEQYF
CDR3nt: TGTGCCAGCAGTTCTACCAGGGGTTCTTCCTACGAGCAGTACTTC

d_gene: .
v_gene: TRBV19
j_gene: TRBJ2-3
abundance: .
CDR3aa: CASSVQGTDTQYF
CDR3nt: TGTGCCAGTAGTGTACAGGGTACAGATACGCAGTATTTT

d_gene: TRBD2
v_gene: TRBV10-1
j_gene: TRBJ2-2
abundance: once
CDR3aa: CASSGSLAGGPGELFF
CDR3nt: TGCGCCAGCAGTGGGAGTCTAGCGGGAGGACCCGGGGAGCTGTTTTTT

d_gene: TRBD2
v_gene: TRBV28
j_gene: TRBJ2-1
abundance: .
CDR3aa: CASSFLGKSGSEQFF
CDR3nt: TGTGCCAGCAGTTTCCTGGGGAAGAGCGGGAGTGAGCAGTTCTTC

d_gene: .
v_gene: TRBV5-1
j_gene: TRBJ2-3
abundance: .
CDR3aa: CASSRSTDTQYF
CDR3nt: TGCGCCAGCAGCCGGAGCACAGATACGCAGTATTTT

d_gene: .
v_gene: TRBV4-1
j_gene: TRBJ2-1
abundance: .
CDR3aa: CASSQEGAARRDEQFF
CDR3nt: TGCGCCAGCAGCCAAGAGGGTGCGGCAAGGAGGGATGAGCAGTTCTTC

d_gene: .
v_gene: TRBV5-5
j_gene: TRBJ2-7
abundance: medium-sized
CDR3aa: CASSYGRTAHEQYF
CDR3nt: TGTGCCAGCAGCTACGGACGGACAGCCCACGAGCAGTACTTC

d_gene: TRBD1
v_gene: TRBV7-2
j_gene: TRBJ1-1
abundance: .
CDR3aa: CASSGRTGSEAFF
CDR3nt: TGTGCCAGCAGCGGTCGGACAGGGTCTGAAGCTTTCTTT

d_gene: .
v_gene: TRBV15
j_gene: TRBJ1-5
abundance: once
CDR3aa: CATSRRNRANQPQHF
CDR3nt: TGTGCCACCAGCAGACGTAACAGGGCCAATCAGCCCCAGCATTTT

d_gene: TRBD2
v_gene: TRBV28
j_gene: TRBJ2-2
abundance: .
CDR3aa: CASTAAGRTGELFF
CDR3nt: TGTGCCAGCACCGCAGCGGGGAGGACCGGGGAGCTGTTTTTT

d_gene: TRBD2
v_gene: TRBV6-1
j_gene: TRBJ2-7
abundance: .
CDR3aa: CASTTSGGLSYEQYF
CDR3nt: TGTGCCAGCACCACTAGCGGGGGCTTATCCTACGAGCAGTACTTC

d_gene: TRBD1
v_gene: TRBV6-5
j_gene: TRBJ2-7
abundance: .
CDR3aa: CASRAAWDRGYEQYF
CDR3nt: TGTGCCAGCAGGGCGGCCTGGGACAGGGGGTACGAGCAGTACTTC

d_gene: TRBD2
v_gene: TRBV9
j_gene: TRBJ2-1
abundance: .
CDR3aa: CASSAFRLARYGSNEQFF
CDR3nt: TGTGCCAGCAGCGCCTTCCGACTAGCGAGATACGGTAGCAATGAGCAGTTCTTC

d_gene: .
v_gene: TRBV5-1
j_gene: TRBJ2-7
abundance: .
CDR3aa: CASSLKYEVSYEQYF
CDR3nt: TGCGCCAGCAGCTTGAAATATGAGGTTTCCTACGAGCAGTACTTC

d_gene: TRBD2
v_gene: TRBV11-3
j_gene: TRBJ2-2
abundance: .
CDR3aa: CASSPPSGAGAAGELFF
CDR3nt: TGTGCCAGCAGCCCACCATCGGGAGCGGGAGCGGCCGGGGAGCTGTTTTTT

d_gene: TRBD2
v_gene: TRBV6-5
j_gene: TRBJ2-2
abundance: medium-sized
CDR3aa: CASSYVAGVTTGELFF
CDR3nt: TGTGCCAGCAGTTACGTAGCGGGAGTTACCACCGGGGAGCTGTTTTTT

d_gene: TRBD2
v_gene: TRBV14
j_gene: TRBJ2-1
abundance: .
CDR3aa: CASSQGLAGGFRNEQFF
CDR3nt: TGTGCCAGCAGCCAGGGACTAGCGGGAGGTTTTCGCAATGAGCAGTTCTTC

d_gene: .
v_gene: TRBV30
j_gene: TRBJ1-3
abundance: once
CDR3aa: CAWSGQAFSGNTIYF
CDR3nt: TGTGCCTGGAGTGGTCAGGCGTTCTCTGGAAACACCATATATTTT

d_gene: TRBD2
v_gene: TRBV5-1
j_gene: TRBJ2-1
abundance: .
CDR3aa: CASSLLASGTNEQFF
CDR3nt: TGCGCCAGCAGCTTACTCGCTAGCGGGACAAATGAGCAGTTCTTC

d_gene: TRBD2
v_gene: TRBV5-6
j_gene: TRBJ2-1
abundance: .
CDR3aa: CASSLEGLARDNEQFF
CDR3nt: TGTGCCAGCAGCTTGGAGGGACTAGCAAGGGACAATGAGCAGTTCTTC

d_gene: .
v_gene: TRBV4-3
j_gene: TRBJ1-5
abundance: .
CDR3aa: CASSHRQGSKPQHF
CDR3nt: TGCGCCAGCAGCCACCGGCAGGGGAGCAAGCCCCAGCATTTT

d_gene: .
v_gene: TRBV28
j_gene: TRBJ1-2
abundance: .
CDR3aa: CASSSTRYTF
CDR3nt: TGTGCCAGCAGTTCTACTCGCTACACCTTC

d_gene: .
v_gene: TRBV7-9
j_gene: TRBJ1-5
abundance: .
CDR3aa: CASSSLNSNQPQHF
CDR3nt: TGTGCCAGCAGCTCCCTTAATAGCAATCAGCCCCAGCATTTT

d_gene: TRBD1
v_gene: TRBV25-1
j_gene: TRBJ1-4
abundance: .
CDR3aa: CASSDRNHRGWEKLFF
CDR3nt: TGTGCCAGCAGCGATCGAAACCACAGGGGTTGGGAAAAACTGTTTTTT

d_gene: .
v_gene: TRBV25-1
j_gene: TRBJ2-5
abundance: .
CDR3aa: CASSEGMVETQYF
CDR3nt: TGTGCCAGCAGTGAAGGGATGGTAGAGACCCAGTACTTC

d_gene: .
v_gene: TRBV20-1
j_gene: TRBJ1-2
abundance: .
CDR3aa: CSASLGYGYTF
CDR3nt: TGCAGTGCTAGTCTCGGCTATGGCTACACCTTC

d_gene: TRBD1
v_gene: TRBV5-4
j_gene: TRBJ2-7
abundance: .
CDR3aa: CASSVDRGQEQYF
CDR3nt: TGTGCCAGCAGCGTGGACAGGGGGCAAGAGCAGTACTTC

d_gene: TRBD2
v_gene: TRBV11-2
j_gene: TRBJ2-7
abundance: .
CDR3aa: CASSFRWREGDEQYF
CDR3nt: TGTGCCAGCAGCTTTAGATGGCGGGAGGGCGACGAGCAGTACTTC

d_gene: .
v_gene: TRBV7-2
j_gene: TRBJ2-1
abundance: few
CDR3aa: CASSLYGTGSYNEQFF
CDR3nt: TGTGCCAGCAGCTTATACGGGACTGGAAGCTACAATGAGCAGTTCTTC

d_gene: TRBD1
v_gene: TRBV28
j_gene: TRBJ1-5
abundance: .
CDR3aa: CASSLPTGSNQPQHF
CDR3nt: TGTGCCAGCAGTTTACCGACAGGGAGCAATCAGCCCCAGCATTTT

d_gene: TRBD2
v_gene: TRBV27
j_gene: TRBJ2-7
abundance: .
CDR3aa: CASSSFPPSGRLEQYF
CDR3nt: TGTGCCAGCAGTTCATTCCCCCCTAGCGGGAGACTTGAGCAGTACTTC

d_gene: .
v_gene: TRBV5-1
j_gene: TRBJ2-3
abundance: .
CDR3aa: CASSLALGTDTQYF
CDR3nt: TGCGCCAGCAGCTTGGCGTTGGGCACAGATACGCAGTATTTT

d_gene: TRBD2
v_gene: TRBV6-1
j_gene: TRBJ2-3
abundance: few
CDR3aa: CASSELLAGEDTQYF
CDR3nt: TGTGCCAGCAGTGAATTACTAGCGGGAGAAGATACGCAGTATTTT

d_gene: .
v_gene: TRBV18
j_gene: TRBJ2-3
abundance: .
CDR3aa: CASSVQGDTQYF
CDR3nt: TGTGCCAGCTCGGTACAGGGAGATACGCAGTATTTT

d_gene: TRBD1
v_gene: TRBV12-5
j_gene: TRBJ2-1
abundance: .
CDR3aa: CASGPGTAYNEQFF
CDR3nt: TGTGCTAGTGGCCCCGGGACAGCTTACAATGAGCAGTTCTTC

d_gene: .
v_gene: TRBV27
j_gene: TRBJ1-3
abundance: few
CDR3aa: CASGYSGNTIYF
CDR3nt: TGTGCCAGCGGATACTCTGGAAACACCATATATTTT

d_gene: TRBD2
v_gene: TRBV5-4
j_gene: TRBJ2-3
abundance: .
CDR3aa: CASSLVAGGSGHYHTDTQYF
CDR3nt: TGTGCCAGCAGCTTGGTAGCGGGAGGATCGGGTCATTATCATACAGATACGCAGTATTTT

d_gene: .
v_gene: TRBV4-1
j_gene: TRBJ2-7
abundance: .
CDR3aa: CASSQRSAGGDYEQYF
CDR3nt: TGCGCCAGCAGCCAACGATCAGCGGGCGGAGACTACGAGCAGTACTTC

d_gene: .
v_gene: TRBV28
j_gene: TRBJ1-4
abundance: .
CDR3aa: CASSRDGGTNEKLFF
CDR3nt: TGTGCCAGCAGCAGGGACGGGGGAACTAATGAAAAACTGTTTTTT

d_gene: .
v_gene: TRBV30
j_gene: TRBJ1-6
abundance: .
CDR3aa: CAWSIVTGSNSPLHF
CDR3nt: TGTGCCTGGAGTATCGTAACAGGGTCTAATTCACCCCTCCACTTT

d_gene: TRBD2
v_gene: TRBV7-8
j_gene: TRBJ2-2
abundance: few
CDR3aa: CASSLLAGANTGELFF
CDR3nt: TGTGCCAGCAGCTTACTCGCGGGAGCGAACACCGGGGAGCTGTTTTTT

d_gene: .
v_gene: TRBV4-1
j_gene: TRBJ1-1
abundance: .
CDR3aa: CASSQKTGSPILNTEAFF
CDR3nt: TGCGCCAGCAGCCAAAAGACAGGAAGTCCGATATTAAACACTGAAGCTTTCTTT

d_gene: TRBD1
v_gene: TRBV6-6
j_gene: TRBJ1-4
abundance: .
CDR3aa: CASTPGDRNNEKLFF
CDR3nt: TGTGCCAGCACCCCGGGGGACAGAAATAATGAAAAACTGTTTTTT

d_gene: .
v_gene: TRBV9
j_gene: TRBJ2-7
abundance: .
CDR3aa: CASSVELDLSEQYF
CDR3nt: TGTGCCAGCAGCGTAGAGCTAGATCTGAGCGAGCAGTACTTC

d_gene: TRBD2
v_gene: TRBV30
j_gene: TRBJ2-3
abundance: .
CDR3aa: CAWSWGGITDTQYF
CDR3nt: TGTGCCTGGAGTTGGGGAGGGATAACAGATACGCAGTATTTT